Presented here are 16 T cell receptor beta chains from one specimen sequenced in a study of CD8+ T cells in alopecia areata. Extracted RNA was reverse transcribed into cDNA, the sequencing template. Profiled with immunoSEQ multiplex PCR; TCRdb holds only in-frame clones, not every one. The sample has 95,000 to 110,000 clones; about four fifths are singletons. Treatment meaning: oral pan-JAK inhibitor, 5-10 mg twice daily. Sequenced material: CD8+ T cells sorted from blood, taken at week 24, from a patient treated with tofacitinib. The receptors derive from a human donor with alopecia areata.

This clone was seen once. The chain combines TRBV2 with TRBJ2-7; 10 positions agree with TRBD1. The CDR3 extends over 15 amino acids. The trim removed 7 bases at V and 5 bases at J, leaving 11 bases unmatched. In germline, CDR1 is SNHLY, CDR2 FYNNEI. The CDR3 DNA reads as TGTGCCAGCACTATCCCGGGACAGGGGTTCGACGAGCAGTACTTC. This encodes CASTIPGQGFDEQYF.

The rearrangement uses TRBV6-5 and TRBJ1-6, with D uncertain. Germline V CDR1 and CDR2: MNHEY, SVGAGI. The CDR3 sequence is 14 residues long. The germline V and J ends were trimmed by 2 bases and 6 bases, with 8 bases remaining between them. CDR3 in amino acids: CASSYMGFNSPLHF. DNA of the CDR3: TGTGCCAGCAGTTACATGGGGTTTAATTCACCCCTCCACTTT.

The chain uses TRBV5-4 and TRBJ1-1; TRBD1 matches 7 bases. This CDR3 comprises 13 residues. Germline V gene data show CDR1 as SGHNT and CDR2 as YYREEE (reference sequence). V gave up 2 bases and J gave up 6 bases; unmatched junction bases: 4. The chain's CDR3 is CASSLQGGPEAFF. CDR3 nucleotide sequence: TGTGCCAGCAGCTTACAAGGGGGCCCTGAAGCTTTCTTT.

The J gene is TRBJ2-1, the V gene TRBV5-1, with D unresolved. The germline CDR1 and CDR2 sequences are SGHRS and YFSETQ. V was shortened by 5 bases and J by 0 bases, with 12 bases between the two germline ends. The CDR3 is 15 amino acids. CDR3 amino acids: CASRYSDSSYNEQFF. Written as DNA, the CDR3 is TGCGCCAGCAGATACAGCGATAGCTCCTACAATGAGCAGTTCTTC.

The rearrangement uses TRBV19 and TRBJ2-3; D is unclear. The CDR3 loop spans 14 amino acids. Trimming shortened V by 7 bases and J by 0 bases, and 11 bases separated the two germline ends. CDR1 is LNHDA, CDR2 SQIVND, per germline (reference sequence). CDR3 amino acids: CASTAGVSTDTQYF. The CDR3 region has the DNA TGTGCCAGTACGGCTGGGGTGAGCACAGATACGCAGTATTTT.

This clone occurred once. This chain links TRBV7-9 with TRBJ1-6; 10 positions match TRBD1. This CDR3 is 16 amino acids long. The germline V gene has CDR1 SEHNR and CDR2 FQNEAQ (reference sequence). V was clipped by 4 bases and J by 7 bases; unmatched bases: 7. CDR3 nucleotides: TGTGCCAGCAGCTCGACAGGGGGCTATGGGAATTCACCCCTCCACTTT. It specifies CASSSTGGYGNSPLHF.

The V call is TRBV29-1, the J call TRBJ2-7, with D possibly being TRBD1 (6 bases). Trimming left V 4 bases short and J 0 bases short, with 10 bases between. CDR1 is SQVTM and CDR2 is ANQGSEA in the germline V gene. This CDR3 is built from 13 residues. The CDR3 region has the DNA TGCAGCGTTGGGCAGGGGAGCTCCTACGAGCAGTACTTC. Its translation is CSVGQGSSYEQYF.

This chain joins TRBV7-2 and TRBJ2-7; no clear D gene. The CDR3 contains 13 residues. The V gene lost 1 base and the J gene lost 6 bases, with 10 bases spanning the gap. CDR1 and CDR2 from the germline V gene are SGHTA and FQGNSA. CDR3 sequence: CASSLGSHSEQYF. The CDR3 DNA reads TGTGCCAGCAGCTTAGGGAGCCATTCCGAGCAGTACTTC.

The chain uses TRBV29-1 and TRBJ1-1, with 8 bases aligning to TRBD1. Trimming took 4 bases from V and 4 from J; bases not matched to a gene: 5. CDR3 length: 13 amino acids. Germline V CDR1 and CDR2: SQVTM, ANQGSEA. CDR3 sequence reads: CSVGVQGATEAFF. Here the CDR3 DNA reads TGCAGCGTTGGAGTGCAGGGGGCCACTGAAGCTTTCTTT.

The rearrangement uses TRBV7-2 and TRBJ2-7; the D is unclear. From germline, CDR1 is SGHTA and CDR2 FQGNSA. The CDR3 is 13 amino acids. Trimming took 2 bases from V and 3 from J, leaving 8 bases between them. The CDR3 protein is CASSLYRDYEQYF. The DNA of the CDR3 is TGTGCCAGCAGCTTATACAGAGACTACGAGCAGTACTTC.

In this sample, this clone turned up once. CDR3 sequence: CASSFRWRETQYF. In DNA, the CDR3 is TGTGCCAGCAGCTTCCGGTGGCGAGAGACCCAGTACTTC. The J gene is TRBJ2-5, the V gene TRBV7-9; no clear D. CDR3 size: 13 residues. Germline V CDR1 and CDR2: SEHNR, FQNEAQ (reference sequence). The V end lost 3 bases, the J end lost 4 bases, and 9 bases lay between the germline ends.

CDR3 sequence: CASSLAGTGEHNEQFF. The CDR3 DNA reads as TGCGCCAGCAGCTTAGCCGGGACAGGGGAACACAATGAGCAGTTCTTC. The chain joins TRBV5-1 to TRBJ2-1, with TRBD1 identical over 10 bases. Trimming took 2 bases from V and 5 from J; bases not matched to a gene: 7. CDR1 and CDR2 from the germline V gene are SGHRS and YFSETQ. The CDR3 is 16 residues long.

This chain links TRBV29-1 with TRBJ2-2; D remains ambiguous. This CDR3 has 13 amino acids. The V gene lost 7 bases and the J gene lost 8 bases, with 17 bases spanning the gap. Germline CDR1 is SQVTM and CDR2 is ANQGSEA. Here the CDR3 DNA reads TGCAGCGCCGACCTAGTTGGAACGGGGGAGCTGTTTTTT. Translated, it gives CSADLVGTGELFF.

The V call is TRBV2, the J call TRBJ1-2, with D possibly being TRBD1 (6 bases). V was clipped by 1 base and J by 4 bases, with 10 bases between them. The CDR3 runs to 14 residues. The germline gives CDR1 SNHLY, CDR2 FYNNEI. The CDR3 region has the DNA TGTGCCAGCAGTGAAGAGGGGGGGGCCTATGGCTACACCTTC. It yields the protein CASSEEGGAYGYTF.

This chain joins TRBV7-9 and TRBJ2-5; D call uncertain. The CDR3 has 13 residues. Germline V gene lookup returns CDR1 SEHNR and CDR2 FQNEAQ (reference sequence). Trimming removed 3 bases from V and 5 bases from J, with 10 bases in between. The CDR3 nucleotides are TGTGCCAGCAGCTTCCCCGGTTGGGAGACCCAGTACTTC. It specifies CASSFPGWETQYF.

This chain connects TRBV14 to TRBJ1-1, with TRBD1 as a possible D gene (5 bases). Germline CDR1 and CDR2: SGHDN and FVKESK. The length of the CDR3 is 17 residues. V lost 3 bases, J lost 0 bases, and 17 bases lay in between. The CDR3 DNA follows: TGTGCCAGCAGCCACACAGGACTCATCTTCATGAACACTGAAGCTTTCTTT. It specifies CASSHTGLIFMNTEAFF.